Listed here are 2 T cell receptor beta chains from one sample, sequenced in a study of shared clonotypes between healthy human individuals. Cells designated naive CD8 were CD45RO-negative and were positively selected for CCR7, with terminally differentiated effector memory CD45RA+ cells excluded. Clones were read by immunoSEQ multiplex PCR, and TCRdb kept only the in-frame ones, dropping some. Among about 2.1 million clones listed, about 94% were seen once. The specimen was naive CD8+ T cells from PBMCs. The receptors were sampled from a man between 18 and 29 years old in good health. Some clones in this sample may be carry-over from other donors' samples.

In this sample, this clone turned up once. This sample also contains other DNA sequences that code for the same CDR3. The chain uses TRBV29-1 and TRBJ2-7; D gene ambiguous. V lost 4 bases to trimming and J lost 3 bases, with 4 bases between them. The CDR3 sequence is 10 residues long. The V gene's germline CDR1 is SQVTM and CDR2 ANQGSEA. CDR3 sequence reads: CSVVDYEQYF. CDR3 sequence (DNA): TGCAGCGTTGTGGACTACGAGCAGTACTTC.

The chain recombines TRBV5-1 with TRBJ2-7; TRBD2 matches at 8 bases. The CDR3 loop spans 15 amino acids. V dropped 0 bases and J dropped 3; count of bases not matched to a gene: 5. Germline CDR1 is SGHRS and CDR2 is YFSETQ. The CDR3 is CASSLGGRSLYEQYF. The CDR3 nucleotides are TGCGCCAGCAGCTTGGGCGGGAGGAGTCTCTACGAGCAGTACTTC.